This is a list of T cell receptor beta chains from one sample in a study of CD8 T cells in ankylosing spondylitis. TCRdb reanalysed the 5' RACE reads using MiXCR and keeps one entry per CDR3 protein. The sample comprises 200,000 to 300,000 distinct CDR3 sequences, around 10% of which are singletons, and under 8% rests with the top ten. The specimen was blood, either unsorted or a sorted T cell fraction (not recorded which). The origin of the receptors is a male donor with ankylosing spondylitis or in good health (not recorded which). The CDR3 runs from the conserved cysteine through the conserved F or W. The order of the fields is CDR3 protein, CDR3 DNA, clone size, D gene, V gene, J gene. The D gene is left open where the match is weak. Only part of the rows carry a size: once, few, many, or a class if the clone is expanded.

cdr3_aa: CAISPGSSAYNEQFF
cdr3_nt: TGTGCCATCAGCCCCGGGAGTAGCGCTTACAATGAGCAGTTCTTC
clone_size: many
d_call: NA
v_call: TRBV10-3
j_call: TRBJ2-1

cdr3_aa: CASSLEYFSNQPQHF
cdr3_nt: TGCGCCAGCAGTCTAGAGTATTTTAGCAATCAGCCCCAGCATTTT
clone_size: NA
d_call: NA
v_call: TRBV23-1
j_call: TRBJ1-5

cdr3_aa: CASEGQSYEQYF
cdr3_nt: TGTGCCAGCGAGGGACAGTCCTACGAGCAGTACTTC
clone_size: few
d_call: TRBD1
v_call: TRBV7-9
j_call: TRBJ2-7

cdr3_aa: CASSLRGGVDEQFF
cdr3_nt: TGTGCCAGCAGTTTAAGGGGAGGAGTGGATGAGCAGTTCTTC
clone_size: many
d_call: NA
v_call: TRBV12-3/TRBV12-4
j_call: TRBJ2-1

cdr3_aa: CSAYFAGEAEAFF
cdr3_nt: TGCAGTGCTTATTTTGCAGGGGAAGCAGAAGCTTTCTTT
clone_size: many
d_call: NA
v_call: TRBV20-1
j_call: TRBJ1-1

cdr3_aa: CSVVVAYEQYF
cdr3_nt: TGCAGCGTTGTGGTAGCCTACGAGCAGTACTTC
clone_size: many
d_call: NA
v_call: TRBV29-1
j_call: TRBJ2-7

cdr3_aa: CSAQADRGASYGYTF
cdr3_nt: TGCAGTGCCCAAGCTGACAGGGGCGCAAGCTATGGCTACACCTTC
clone_size: few
d_call: TRBD1
v_call: TRBV20-1
j_call: TRBJ1-2

cdr3_aa: CASSYGTGYEQYF
cdr3_nt: TGCGCCAGCAGCTACGGGACAGGCTACGAGCAGTACTTC
clone_size: many
d_call: TRBD1
v_call: TRBV5-1
j_call: TRBJ2-7

cdr3_aa: CASSFSLAGPDTQYF
cdr3_nt: TGTGCCAGCAGTTTTTCCCTAGCGGGTCCCGATACGCAGTATTTT
clone_size: many
d_call: TRBD2
v_call: TRBV12-3/TRBV12-4
j_call: TRBJ2-3

cdr3_aa: CASRALAGVGNEQFF
cdr3_nt: TGTGCCAGCAGAGCCCTAGCGGGGGTTGGCAATGAGCAGTTCTTC
clone_size: NA
d_call: TRBD2
v_call: TRBV6-4
j_call: TRBJ2-1

cdr3_aa: CASSPRDSQGAFF
cdr3_nt: TGTGCCAGCAGCCCTCGGGACAGTCAGGGGGCTTTCTTT
clone_size: many
d_call: TRBD1
v_call: TRBV7-6
j_call: TRBJ1-1

cdr3_aa: CATSDPGTGVSGELFF
cdr3_nt: TGTGCCACCAGTGACCCCGGGACTGGGGTGTCCGGGGAGCTGTTTTTT
clone_size: many
d_call: NA
v_call: TRBV24-1
j_call: TRBJ2-2

cdr3_aa: CASSNPGLEQYF
cdr3_nt: TGTGCCAGCAGCAACCCGGGACTTGAGCAGTACTTC
clone_size: many
d_call: NA
v_call: TRBV7-2
j_call: TRBJ2-7

cdr3_aa: CASSASGTQNIQYF
cdr3_nt: TGTGCCAGCAGCGCCTCCGGGACTCAAAACATTCAGTACTTC
clone_size: NA
d_call: NA
v_call: TRBV9
j_call: TRBJ2-4

cdr3_aa: CASSLEGSEADTQYF
cdr3_nt: TGCGCCAGCAGCTTGGAGGGCTCGGAGGCAGATACGCAGTATTTT
clone_size: many
d_call: NA
v_call: TRBV5-1
j_call: TRBJ2-3

cdr3_aa: CASSLDGSSGANVLTF
cdr3_nt: TGCGCCAGCAGCTTGGACGGTAGCTCTGGGGCCAACGTCCTGACTTTC
clone_size: few
d_call: NA
v_call: TRBV5-1
j_call: TRBJ2-6

cdr3_aa: CAISTTSGIANTGELFF
cdr3_nt: TGTGCCATCAGTACGACTAGCGGGATAGCGAACACCGGGGAGCTGTTTTTT
clone_size: many
d_call: TRBD2
v_call: TRBV10-3
j_call: TRBJ2-2

cdr3_aa: CASSQDLQGIYGYTF
cdr3_nt: TGTGCCAGCAGCCAAGACCTCCAGGGGATCTATGGCTACACCTTC
clone_size: many
d_call: NA
v_call: TRBV3-1
j_call: TRBJ1-2

cdr3_aa: CASSFTHSDLTYEQYF
cdr3_nt: TGTGCCAGCAGCTTCACCCACTCGGACTTAACCTACGAGCAGTACTTC
clone_size: NA
d_call: NA
v_call: TRBV13
j_call: TRBJ2-7

cdr3_aa: CASRSAGSGANVLTF
cdr3_nt: TGTGCCAGCAGATCGGCGGGCTCTGGGGCCAACGTCCTGACTTTC
clone_size: many
d_call: NA
v_call: TRBV12-3/TRBV12-4
j_call: TRBJ2-6

cdr3_aa: CASSLSLGIPGELFF
cdr3_nt: TGTGCCAGCAGCTTGAGCTTAGGGATACCCGGGGAGCTGTTTTTT
clone_size: many
d_call: NA
v_call: TRBV5-5
j_call: TRBJ2-2

cdr3_aa: CASSQLRTGELFF
cdr3_nt: TGTGCCAGCAGCCAGTTACGGACCGGGGAGCTGTTTTTT
clone_size: few
d_call: NA
v_call: TRBV14
j_call: TRBJ2-2

cdr3_aa: CANSLGTGRTEAFF
cdr3_nt: TGTGCCAACAGCTTGGGGACAGGGCGTACTGAAGCTTTCTTT
clone_size: NA
d_call: TRBD1
v_call: TRBV5-8
j_call: TRBJ1-1